Each of the 17 T cell receptor beta chains below was sequenced from the same sample in a study of blood T cell repertoires in COVID-19 (dated by TCRdb to 2018 to 2020). Receptor libraries were prepared by the immunoSEQ multiplex PCR assay. TCRdb limited this immuneACCESS table to in-frame rearrangements with V and J called. A share of clones is missing; checked studies link under half to unresolved V genes, and the rest is unexplained. This sample lists around 170,000 clones; 88% were detected once. The top ten hold 3.5% to 5% of the sample. Material: peripheral blood. The receptors originated from a woman under 40 with acute or convalescent COVID-19.

The rearrangement uses TRBV7-2 and TRBJ2-7, with D possibly matching TRBD2 (6 bases). The length of the CDR3 is 14 residues. V was clipped by 5 bases and J by 2 bases, with 13 bases between them. Germline-derived CDR1 and CDR2 are SGHTA and FQGNSA. CDR3 region: CASSPGTGTYEQYF. DNA of the CDR3: TGTGCCAGCAGCCCCGGGACTGGGACCTACGAGCAGTACTTC.

V is TRBV5-1 and J is TRBJ2-3; 7 nucleotides align to TRBD1. Germline values: CDR1 SGHRS, CDR2 YFSETQ. After removal of 1 base from V and 2 bases from J, the junction contained 10 bases not matched to a gene. This CDR3 region has 17 residues. The DNA for the CDR3 is TGCGCCAGCAGCTTGAACTGGGGGACAGTGAACACAGATACGCAGTATTTT. As protein: CASSLNWGTVNTDTQYF.

This clone was detected a few times. The chain carries TRBV7-2 and TRBJ1-5; D is undetermined. V was clipped by 3 bases and J by 5 bases, with 14 bases between them. The CDR3 consists of 15 residues. Germline loops: CDR1 SGHTA, CDR2 FQGNSA. The CDR3 DNA reads TGTGCCAGCAGCTTTGATCAGGCACTTTATCAGCCCCAGCATTTT. This translates into CASSFDQALYQPQHF.

The CDR3 reads CASSHGDYEQYF. The DNA for the CDR3 is TGTGCCAGCAGTCACGGAGACTACGAGCAGTACTTC. J is TRBJ2-7 and V is TRBV7-9; no reliable D call. Between the trimmed V and J ends, which lost 6 bases and 3 bases, there was a span of 9 bases. CDR1 and CDR2 (germline): SEHNR, FQNEAQ (reference sequence). CDR3 length equals 12 residues.

The chain couples TRBV7-8 to TRBJ2-5; the match to TRBD2 covers 10 bases. Germline V gene lookup returns CDR1 SGHVS and CDR2 FQNEAQ. V shed 6 bases, J shed 7 bases, and the junction held 11 bases outside the gene matches. This CDR3 has 15 amino acids. The DNA of the CDR3 is TGTGCCAGCAGGCGGACTAGCGGCGACCTTGGGACCCAGTACTTC. This sequence encodes CASRRTSGDLGTQYF.

The chain couples TRBV19 to TRBJ1-5, with D tentatively TRBD1 (5 bases). Trimming pared 2 bases from V and 0 bases from J, leaving 8 bases between. Germline V gene lookup returns CDR1 LNHDA and CDR2 SQIVND (reference sequence). CDR3 length: 15 residues. In nucleotides, the CDR3 is TGTGCCAGTAGTATAAGGGGATATAGCAATCAGCCCCAGCATTTT. Amino acids: CASSIRGYSNQPQHF.

The rearrangement uses TRBV30 and TRBJ2-3; tentatively, D is TRBD2 (7 bases). Germline CDR1 is GTSNPN and CDR2 is SVGIG (reference sequence). The V end lost 0 bases, the J end lost 9 bases, and 16 bases lay between the germline ends. CDR3 length: 14 amino acids. CDR3 in amino acids: CAWSVEGRGGTQYF. CDR3 bases: TGTGCCTGGAGTGTGGAAGGCAGGGGAGGGACGCAGTATTTT.

This clone was seen once. The rearrangement links TRBV28 to TRBJ2-7; D is uncertain. This CDR3 spans 12 amino acids. Trimming stripped 3 bases from V and 5 bases from J, with 8 bases between. Per germline, CDR1 MDHEN and CDR2 SYDVKM. CDR3: CASSLLQDEQYF. CDR3 DNA: TGTGCCAGCAGTTTGCTCCAGGACGAGCAGTACTTC.

This chain links TRBV28 with TRBJ1-1; D unclear. Trimming took 6 bases from V and 3 from J, leaving 8 bases between them. The CDR3 is 12 residues long. CDR1 and CDR2 from the germline V gene are MDHEN and SYDVKM. The CDR3 region is CASSVTDTEAFF. Written as DNA, the CDR3 is TGTGCCAGCAGCGTAACGGACACTGAAGCTTTCTTT.

This sequence joins TRBV12-5 and TRBJ1-1; tentatively, D is TRBD1 (6 bases). Trimming pared 8 bases from V and 4 bases from J, leaving 17 bases between. The length of the CDR3 is 14 residues. The germline V gene encodes CDR1 LGHNT and CDR2 FRNRAP. The CDR3 DNA reads TGTGCTAGTTCCCCCACAGGGTGGGGCACTGAAGCTTTCTTT. It is translated as CASSPTGWGTEAFF.

The count of this clone is one. The V and J genes are TRBV3-1 (or the pseudogene TRBV3-2) and TRBJ1-3; possibly TRBD1 for D (5 bases). CDR1 is LGHDT, CDR2 YNNKEL, per germline (reference sequence). The CDR3 spans 14 residues. Trimming removed 1 base from V and 3 bases from J, with 7 bases in between. The chain's CDR3 is CASSQATGGNTIYF. The DNA of the CDR3 is TGTGCCAGCAGCCAAGCAACAGGTGGAAACACCATATATTTT.

This chain uses TRBV6-5 with TRBJ2-2; maybe TRBD1 (5 bases). Germline V CDR1 and CDR2: MNHEY, SVGAGI. This CDR3 has 15 residues. V dropped 0 bases and J dropped 4 bases, with 9 bases sitting between them. CDR3 region: CASSYSRGSTGELFF. The CDR3 DNA sequence: TGTGCCAGCAGTTACTCAAGGGGAAGCACCGGGGAGCTGTTTTTT.

The chain recombines TRBV5-1 with TRBJ2-5, with D possibly matching TRBD1 (6 bases). Germline V gene lookup returns CDR1 SGHRS and CDR2 YFSETQ. The V and J ends lost 3 bases and 3 bases respectively, with 12 bases between them. This CDR3 region has 14 residues. The CDR3 protein is CASSSRTAEETQYF. The CDR3 coding sequence is TGCGCCAGCAGCTCCCGGACAGCTGAAGAGACCCAGTACTTC.

The chain has TRBV18 and TRBJ2-3; no clear D gene. Germline lookup yields CDR1 KGHSH and CDR2 LQKENI. Trimming took off 7 bases at V and 2 bases at J, with 13 bases between the two ends. The CDR3 length is 14 residues. DNA for the CDR3: TGTGCCAGCTGCGAGGCCCTGTACACAGATACGCAGTATTTT. Its protein is CASCEALYTDTQYF.

The rearrangement links TRBV5-1 to TRBJ2-7; tentatively, D is TRBD1 (6 bases). Deletions cut 9 bases from V and 5 bases from J, with 21 bases between. CDR3 size: 14 residues. Germline V lookup: CDR1 SGHRS, CDR2 YFSETQ. The CDR3 sequence: CATKRGNSEDEQYF. In nucleotides, the CDR3 is TGCGCCACCAAAAGGGGGAACAGCGAGGACGAGCAGTACTTC.

V gene TRBV13 combines with J gene TRBJ2-7; the D gene is possibly TRBD2 (5 bases). The CDR3 runs to 14 residues. CDR1 and CDR2 from the germline V gene are PRHDT and FYEKMQ (reference sequence). The V end lost 5 bases, the J end lost 5 bases, and 16 bases lay between the germline ends. The CDR3 region has the DNA TGTGCCAGCAGCCCAGATCGGGATAGGAACGAGCAGTACTTC. It encodes CASSPDRDRNEQYF.

The rearrangement joins TRBV28 to TRBJ1-4; D call uncertain. Trimming took off 6 bases at V and 8 bases at J, with 7 bases between the two ends. CDR1 and CDR2 from the germline V gene are MDHEN and SYDVKM. CDR3 length equals 11 residues. The CDR3 region has the DNA TGTGCCAGCAGCCTAGGAGAAAAACTGTTTTTT. This encodes CASSLGEKLFF.